This TCR beta chain was recovered during a study of blood T cell repertoires in COVID-19. V lost 0 bases and J 9 bases, leaving 12 bases between the germline ends. Per the germline V gene, CDR1 is GTSNPN and CDR2 is SVGIG (reference sequence). The CDR3 has 13 residues. In the study's own analysis: Amplifying reference gene primers gave estimates of nucleated cell counts. Clones were sequenced by immunoSEQ multiplex PCR, and TCRdb holds only the in-frame ones, with some missing. V and J calls and clone size are those listed in that table; D and trimming were worked out from the DNA. The sample shows tens of thousands of clones, approximately 80% of them seen only once.

This sequence was found in a human donor with active or convalescent COVID-19. The donor label of this sample is uncertain. The chain joins TRBV30 to TRBJ2-1, with D perhaps TRBD1 (5 bases). Sequenced sample: peripheral blood. The CDR3 DNA sequence: TGTGCCTGGAGTGTATCCAGGGTGGGTGAGCAGTTCTTC. Translation gives CAWSVSRVGEQFF.